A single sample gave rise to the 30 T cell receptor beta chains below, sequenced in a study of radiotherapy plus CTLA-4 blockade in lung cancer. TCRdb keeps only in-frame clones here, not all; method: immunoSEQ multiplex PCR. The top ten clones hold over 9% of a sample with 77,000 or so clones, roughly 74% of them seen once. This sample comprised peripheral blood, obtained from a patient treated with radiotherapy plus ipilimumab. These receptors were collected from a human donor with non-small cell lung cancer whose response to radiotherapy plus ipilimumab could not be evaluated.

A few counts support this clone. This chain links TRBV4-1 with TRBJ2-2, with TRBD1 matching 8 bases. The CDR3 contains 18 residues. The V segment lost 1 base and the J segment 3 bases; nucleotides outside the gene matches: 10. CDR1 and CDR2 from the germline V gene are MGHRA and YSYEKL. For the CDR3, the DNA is TGCGCCAGCAGCCAAGGAAAAAGACAGGGGAGGCACACCGGGGAGCTGTTTTTT. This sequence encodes CASSQGKRQGRHTGELFF.

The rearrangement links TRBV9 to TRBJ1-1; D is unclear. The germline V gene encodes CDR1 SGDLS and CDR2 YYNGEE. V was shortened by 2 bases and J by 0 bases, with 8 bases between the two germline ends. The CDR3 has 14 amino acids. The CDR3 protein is CASSVSGLNTEAFF. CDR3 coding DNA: TGTGCCAGCAGCGTTAGCGGGCTGAACACTGAAGCTTTCTTT. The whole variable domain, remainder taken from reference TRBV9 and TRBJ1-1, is DSGVTQTPKHLITATGQRVTLRCSPRSGDLSVYWYQQSLDQGLQFLIQYYNGEERAKGNILERFSAQQFPDLHSELNLSSLELGDSALYFCASSVSGLNTEAFFGQGTRLTVV.

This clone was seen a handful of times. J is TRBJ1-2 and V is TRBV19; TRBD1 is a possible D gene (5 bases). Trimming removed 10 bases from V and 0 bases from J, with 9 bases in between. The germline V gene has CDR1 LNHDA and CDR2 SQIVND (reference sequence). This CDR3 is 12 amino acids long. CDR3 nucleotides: TGTGCCACCCTGGACACTAACTATGGCTACACCTTC. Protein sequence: CATLDTNYGYTF. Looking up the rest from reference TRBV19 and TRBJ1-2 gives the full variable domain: DGGITQSPKYLFRKEGQNVTLSCEQNLNHDAMYWYRQDPGQGLRLIYYSQIVNDFQKGDIAEGYSVSREKKESFPLTVTSAQKNPTAFYLCATLDTNYGYTFGSGTRLTVV.

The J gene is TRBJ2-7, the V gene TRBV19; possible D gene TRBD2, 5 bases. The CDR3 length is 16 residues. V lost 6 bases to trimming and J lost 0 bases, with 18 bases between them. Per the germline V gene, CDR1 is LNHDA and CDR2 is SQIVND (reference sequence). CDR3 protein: CASSRNLGSTSYEQYF. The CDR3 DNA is TGTGCCAGTAGCCGGAATTTGGGGAGCACCTCCTACGAGCAGTACTTC.

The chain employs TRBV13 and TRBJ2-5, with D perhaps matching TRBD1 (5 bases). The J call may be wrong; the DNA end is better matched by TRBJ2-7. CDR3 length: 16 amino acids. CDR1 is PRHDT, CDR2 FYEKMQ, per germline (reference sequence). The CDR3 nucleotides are TGTGCCAGCAGCTTAGGCGCAGGGCTTAGCTCCTACGAGCAGTACTTC. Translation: CASSLGAGLSSYEQYF.

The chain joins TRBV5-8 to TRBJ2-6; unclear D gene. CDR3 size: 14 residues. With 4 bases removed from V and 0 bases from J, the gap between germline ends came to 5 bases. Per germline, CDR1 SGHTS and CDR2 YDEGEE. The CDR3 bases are TGTGCCAGCAGCCCTTTCTCTGGGGCCAACGTCCTGACTTTC. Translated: CASSPFSGANVLTF.

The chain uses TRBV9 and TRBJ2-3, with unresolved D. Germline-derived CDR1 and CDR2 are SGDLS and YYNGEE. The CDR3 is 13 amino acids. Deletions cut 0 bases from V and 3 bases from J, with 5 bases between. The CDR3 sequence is CASSVDYTDTQYF. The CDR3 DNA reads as TGTGCCAGCAGCGTAGACTATACAGATACGCAGTATTTT.

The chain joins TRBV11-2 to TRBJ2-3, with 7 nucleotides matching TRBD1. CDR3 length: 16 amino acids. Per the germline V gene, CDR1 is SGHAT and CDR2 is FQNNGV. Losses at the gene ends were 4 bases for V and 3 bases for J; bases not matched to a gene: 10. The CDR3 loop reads CASSSYRTGETDTQYF. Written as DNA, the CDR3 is TGTGCCAGCAGCTCATACCGTACAGGGGAAACAGATACGCAGTATTTT.

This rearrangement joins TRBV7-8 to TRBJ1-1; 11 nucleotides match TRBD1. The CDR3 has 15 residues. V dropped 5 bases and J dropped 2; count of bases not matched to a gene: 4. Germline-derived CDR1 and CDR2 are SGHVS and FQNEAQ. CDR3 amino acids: CASSVWTGGNTEAFF. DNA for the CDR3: TGTGCCAGCAGCGTATGGACAGGGGGCAACACTGAAGCTTTCTTT.

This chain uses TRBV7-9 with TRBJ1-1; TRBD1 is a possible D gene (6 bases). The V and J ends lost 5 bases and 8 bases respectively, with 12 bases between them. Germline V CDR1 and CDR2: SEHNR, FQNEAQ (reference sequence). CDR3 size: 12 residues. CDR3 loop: CASSPETGEAFF. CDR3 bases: TGTGCCAGCAGCCCAGAAACAGGGGAAGCTTTCTTT.

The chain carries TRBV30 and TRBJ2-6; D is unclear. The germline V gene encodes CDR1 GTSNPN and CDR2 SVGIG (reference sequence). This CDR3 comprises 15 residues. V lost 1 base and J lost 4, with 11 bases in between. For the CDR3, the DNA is TGTGCCTGGAGTGCCGGCGGTGCCGGGGCCAACGTCCTGACTTTC. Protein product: CAWSAGGAGANVLTF. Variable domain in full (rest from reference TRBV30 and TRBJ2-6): SQTIHQWPATLVQPVGSPLSLECTVEGTSNPNLYWYRQAAGRGLQLLFYSVGIGQISSEVPQNLSASRPQDRQFILSSKKLLLSDSGFYLCAWSAGGAGANVLTFGAGSRLTVL.

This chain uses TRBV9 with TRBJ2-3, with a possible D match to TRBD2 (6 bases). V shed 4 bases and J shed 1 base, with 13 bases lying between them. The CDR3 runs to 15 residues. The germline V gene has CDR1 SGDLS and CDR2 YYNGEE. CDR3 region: CASSPQEGGTDTQYF. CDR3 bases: TGTGCCAGCAGCCCTCAGGAGGGAGGCACAGATACGCAGTATTTT.

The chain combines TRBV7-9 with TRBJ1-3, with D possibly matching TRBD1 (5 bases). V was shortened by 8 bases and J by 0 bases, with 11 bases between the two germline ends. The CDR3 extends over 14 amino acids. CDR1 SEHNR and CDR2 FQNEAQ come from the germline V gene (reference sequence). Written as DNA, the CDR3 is TGTGCCAGCCGGTGGGGCCTCTCTGGAAACACCATATATTTT. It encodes CASRWGLSGNTIYF.

DNA for the CDR3: TGTGCCAGCAGCGAGGGCCCGGGACAGGGGGGGGAGACCCAGTACTTC. It codes for CASSEGPGQGGETQYF. The chain is built from TRBV9 and TRBJ2-5; TRBD1 agrees at 11 bases. With 3 bases clipped from V and 5 bases from J, the junction kept 9 bases outside the gene matches. From germline, CDR1 is SGDLS and CDR2 YYNGEE. CDR3 length: 16 amino acids.

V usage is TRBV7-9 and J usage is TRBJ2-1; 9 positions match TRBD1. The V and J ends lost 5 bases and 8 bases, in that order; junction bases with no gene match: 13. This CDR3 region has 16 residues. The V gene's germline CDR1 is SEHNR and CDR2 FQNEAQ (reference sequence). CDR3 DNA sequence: TGTGCCAGCAGCCACGAACAGGGGGCGCTTTGGGATGAGCAGTTCTTC. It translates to CASSHEQGALWDEQFF.

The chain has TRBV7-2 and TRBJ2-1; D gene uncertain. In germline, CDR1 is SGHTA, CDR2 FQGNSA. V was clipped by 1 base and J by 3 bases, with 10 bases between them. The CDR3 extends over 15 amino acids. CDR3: CASSLDTPNYNEQFF. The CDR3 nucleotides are TGTGCCAGCAGCTTAGACACGCCGAACTACAATGAGCAGTTCTTC.

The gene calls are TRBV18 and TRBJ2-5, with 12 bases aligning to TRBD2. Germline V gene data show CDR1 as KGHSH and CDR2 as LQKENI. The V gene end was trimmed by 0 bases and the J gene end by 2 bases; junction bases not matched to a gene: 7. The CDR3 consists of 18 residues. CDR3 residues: CASSPPYGTSGGQETQYF. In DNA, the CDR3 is TGTGCCAGCTCACCACCGTACGGCACTAGCGGGGGGCAAGAGACCCAGTACTTC.

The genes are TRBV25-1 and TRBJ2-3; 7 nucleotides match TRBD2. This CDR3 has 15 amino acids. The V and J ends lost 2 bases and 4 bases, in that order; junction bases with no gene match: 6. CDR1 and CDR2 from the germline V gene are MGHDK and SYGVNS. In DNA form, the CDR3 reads TGTGCCAGCAGTGAACTATGGCGGGAGTCAGATACGCAGTATTTT. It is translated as CASSELWRESDTQYF.

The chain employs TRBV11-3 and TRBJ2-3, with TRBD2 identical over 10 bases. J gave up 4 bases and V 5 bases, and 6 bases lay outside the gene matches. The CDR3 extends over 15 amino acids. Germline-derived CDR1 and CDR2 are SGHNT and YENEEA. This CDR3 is CASSIGTSVADTQYF. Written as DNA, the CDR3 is TGTGCCAGCAGCATAGGGACTAGCGTTGCAGATACGCAGTATTTT.

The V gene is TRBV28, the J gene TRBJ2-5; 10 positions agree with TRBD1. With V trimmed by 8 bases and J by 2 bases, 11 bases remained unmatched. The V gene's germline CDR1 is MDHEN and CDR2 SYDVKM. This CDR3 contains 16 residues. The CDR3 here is CASLLRTGGIQETQYF. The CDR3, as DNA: TGTGCCAGCCTCCTCCGGACAGGGGGAATACAAGAGACCCAGTACTTC.

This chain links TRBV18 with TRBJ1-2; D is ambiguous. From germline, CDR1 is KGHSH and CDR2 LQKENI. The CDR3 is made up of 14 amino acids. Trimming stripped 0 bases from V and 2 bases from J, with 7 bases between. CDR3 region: CASSPPAGNYGYTF. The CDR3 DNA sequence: TGTGCCAGCTCACCACCGGCCGGGAACTATGGCTACACCTTC. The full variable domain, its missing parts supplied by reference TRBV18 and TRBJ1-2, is NAGVMQNPRHLVRRRGQEARLRCSPMKGHSHVYWYRQLPEEGLKFMVYLQKENIIDESGMPKERFSAEFPKEGPSILRIQQVVRGDSAAYFCASSPPAGNYGYTFGSGTRLTVV.

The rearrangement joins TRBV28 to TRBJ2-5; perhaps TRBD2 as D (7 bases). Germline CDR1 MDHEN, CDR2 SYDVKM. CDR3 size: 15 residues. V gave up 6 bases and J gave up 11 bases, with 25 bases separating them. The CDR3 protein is CASSNRATGGPGQYF. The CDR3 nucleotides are TGTGCCAGCAGCAACAGGGCGACGGGAGGACCCGGGCAGTACTTC.

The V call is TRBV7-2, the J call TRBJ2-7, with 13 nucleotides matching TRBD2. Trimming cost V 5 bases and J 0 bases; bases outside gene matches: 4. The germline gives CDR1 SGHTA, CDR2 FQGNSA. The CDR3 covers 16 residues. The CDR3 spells CASSVTSGGGSYEQYF. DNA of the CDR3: TGTGCCAGCAGCGTTACTAGCGGGGGGGGCTCCTACGAGCAGTACTTC. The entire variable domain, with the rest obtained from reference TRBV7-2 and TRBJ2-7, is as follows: GAGVSQSPSNKVTEKGKDVELRCDPISGHTALYWYRQSLGQGLEFLIYFQGNSAPDKSGLPSDRFSAERTGGSVSTLTIQRTQQEDSAVYLCASSVTSGGGSYEQYFGPGTRLTVT.

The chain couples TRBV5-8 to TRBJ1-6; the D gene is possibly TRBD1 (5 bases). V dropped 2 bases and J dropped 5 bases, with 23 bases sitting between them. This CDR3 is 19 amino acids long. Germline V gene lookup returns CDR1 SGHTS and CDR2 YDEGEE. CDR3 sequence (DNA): TGTGCCAGCAGCTTCCTATACTGGGGCGGGGAGATTAATAATTCACCCCTCCACTTT. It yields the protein CASSFLYWGGEINNSPLHF.

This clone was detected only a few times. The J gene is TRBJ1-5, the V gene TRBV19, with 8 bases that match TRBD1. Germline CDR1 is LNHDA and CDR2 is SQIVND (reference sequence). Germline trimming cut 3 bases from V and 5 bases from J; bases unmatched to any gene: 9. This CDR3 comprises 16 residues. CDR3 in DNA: TGTGCCAGTAGTATCCTCCCTGGACAGGGCCATCAGCCCCAGCATTTT. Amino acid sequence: CASSILPGQGHQPQHF.

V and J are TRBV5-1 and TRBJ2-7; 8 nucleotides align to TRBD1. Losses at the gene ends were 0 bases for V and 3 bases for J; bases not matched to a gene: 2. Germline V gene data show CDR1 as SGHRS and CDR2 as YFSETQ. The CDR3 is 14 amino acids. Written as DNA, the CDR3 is TGCGCCAGCAGCTTGGAGGACAGGGACTACGAGCAGTACTTC. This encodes CASSLEDRDYEQYF.

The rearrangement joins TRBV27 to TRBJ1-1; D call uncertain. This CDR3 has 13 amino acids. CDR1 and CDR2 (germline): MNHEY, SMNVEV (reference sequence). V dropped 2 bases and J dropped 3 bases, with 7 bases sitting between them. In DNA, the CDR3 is TGTGCCAGCAGTTTAAACAGATACACTGAAGCTTTCTTT. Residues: CASSLNRYTEAFF.

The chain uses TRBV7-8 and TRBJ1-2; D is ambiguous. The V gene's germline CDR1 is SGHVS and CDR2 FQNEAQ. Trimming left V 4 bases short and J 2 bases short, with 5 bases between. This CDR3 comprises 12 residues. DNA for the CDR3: TGTGCCAGCAGCTCAGTCAACTATGGCTACACCTTC. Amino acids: CASSSVNYGYTF.

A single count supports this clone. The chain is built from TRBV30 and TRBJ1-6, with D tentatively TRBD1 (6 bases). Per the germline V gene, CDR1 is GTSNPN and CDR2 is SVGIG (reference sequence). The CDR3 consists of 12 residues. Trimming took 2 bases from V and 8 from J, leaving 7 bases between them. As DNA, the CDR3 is TGTGCCTGGAGTCCAGGGGATTCACCCCTCCACTTT. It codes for CAWSPGDSPLHF.

The CDR3, as DNA: TGTGCCAGCAGTCCGGGACAGGGTTATGGCTACACCTTC. Translation gives CASSPGQGYGYTF. This chain connects TRBV2 to TRBJ1-2; 9 bases agree with TRBD1. CDR3 length equals 13 residues. The germline gives CDR1 SNHLY, CDR2 FYNNEI. Unmatched junction bases numbered 3, after V lost 5 bases and J lost 5 bases.